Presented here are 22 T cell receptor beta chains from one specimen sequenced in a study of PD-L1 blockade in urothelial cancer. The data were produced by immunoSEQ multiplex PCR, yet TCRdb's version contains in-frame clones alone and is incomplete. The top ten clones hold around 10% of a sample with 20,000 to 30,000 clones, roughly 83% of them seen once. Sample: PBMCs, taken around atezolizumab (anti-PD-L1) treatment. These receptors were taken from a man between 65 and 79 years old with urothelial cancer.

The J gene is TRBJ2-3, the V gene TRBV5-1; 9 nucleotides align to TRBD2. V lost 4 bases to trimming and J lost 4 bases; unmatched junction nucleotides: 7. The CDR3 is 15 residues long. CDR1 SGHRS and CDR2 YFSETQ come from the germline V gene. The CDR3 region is CASSPPAGGADTQYF. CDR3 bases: TGCGCCAGCAGCCCTCCAGCGGGAGGCGCAGATACGCAGTATTTT.

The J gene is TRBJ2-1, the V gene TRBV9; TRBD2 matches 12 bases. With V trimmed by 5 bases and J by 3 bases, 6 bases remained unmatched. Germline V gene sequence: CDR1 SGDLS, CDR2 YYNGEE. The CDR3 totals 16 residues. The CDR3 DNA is TGTGCCAGCAGTGCCTCGGGACTAGCGGGCTACAATGAGCAGTTCTTC. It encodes CASSASGLAGYNEQFF.

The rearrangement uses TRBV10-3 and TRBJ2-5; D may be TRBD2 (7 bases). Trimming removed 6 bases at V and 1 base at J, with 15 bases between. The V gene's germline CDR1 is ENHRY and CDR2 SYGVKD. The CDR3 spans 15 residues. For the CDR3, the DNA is TGTGCCATCAGACCCAGGGAGGGGGGCCAAGAGACCCAGTACTTC. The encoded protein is CAIRPREGGQETQYF.

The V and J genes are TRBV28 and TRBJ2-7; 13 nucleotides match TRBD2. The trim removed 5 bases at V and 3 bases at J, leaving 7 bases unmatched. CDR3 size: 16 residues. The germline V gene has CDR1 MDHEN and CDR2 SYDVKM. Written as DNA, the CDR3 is TGTGCCAGCAGTCTGTGGACTAGCGGGAGTAGCTACGAGCAGTACTTC. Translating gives CASSLWTSGSSYEQYF.

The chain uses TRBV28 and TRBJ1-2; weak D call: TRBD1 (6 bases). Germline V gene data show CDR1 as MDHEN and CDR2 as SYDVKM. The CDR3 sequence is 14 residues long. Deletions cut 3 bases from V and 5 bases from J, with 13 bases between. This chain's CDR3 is CASSLGADEYGYTF. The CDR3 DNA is TGTGCCAGCAGTTTGGGGGCTGACGAATATGGCTACACCTTC.

CDR3 sequence reads: CASSLNRGETQYF. CDR3 sequence (DNA): TGTGCCAGCAGCTTGAACAGGGGGGAGACCCAGTACTTC. This chain connects TRBV7-9 to TRBJ2-5; 8 nucleotides agree with TRBD1. CDR3 length: 13 amino acids. Germline V lookup: CDR1 SEHNR, CDR2 FQNEAQ (reference sequence). Trimming removed 3 bases from V and 5 bases from J; junction bases left unmatched: 2.

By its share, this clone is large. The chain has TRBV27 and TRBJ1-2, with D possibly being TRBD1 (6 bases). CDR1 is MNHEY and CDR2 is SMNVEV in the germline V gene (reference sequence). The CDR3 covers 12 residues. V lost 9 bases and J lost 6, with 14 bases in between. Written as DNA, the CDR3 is TGTGCCAGTTCGAACGGGGGGCATGGCTACACCTTC. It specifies CASSNGGHGYTF.

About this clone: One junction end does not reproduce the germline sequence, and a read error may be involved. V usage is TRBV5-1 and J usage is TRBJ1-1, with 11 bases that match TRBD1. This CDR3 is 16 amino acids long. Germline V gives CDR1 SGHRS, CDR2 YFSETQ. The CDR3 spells CASSSGTGGLNTDAFF. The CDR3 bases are TGCGCCAGCAGCTCCGGGACAGGGGGACTGAACACTGATGCTTTCTTT.

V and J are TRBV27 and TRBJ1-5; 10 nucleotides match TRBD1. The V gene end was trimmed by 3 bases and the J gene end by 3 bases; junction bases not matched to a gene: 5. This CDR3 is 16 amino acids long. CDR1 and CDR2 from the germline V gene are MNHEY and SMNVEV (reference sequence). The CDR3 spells CASSFWGQGSNQPQHF. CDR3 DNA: TGTGCCAGCAGTTTTTGGGGACAGGGGTCCAATCAGCCCCAGCATTTT.

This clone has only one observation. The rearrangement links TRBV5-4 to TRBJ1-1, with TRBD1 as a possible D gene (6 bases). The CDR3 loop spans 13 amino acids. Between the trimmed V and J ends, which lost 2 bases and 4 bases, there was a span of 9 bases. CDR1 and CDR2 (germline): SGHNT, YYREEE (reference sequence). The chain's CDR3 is CASSLQGSTEAFF. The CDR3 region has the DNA TGTGCCAGCAGCTTACAGGGATCCACTGAAGCTTTCTTT. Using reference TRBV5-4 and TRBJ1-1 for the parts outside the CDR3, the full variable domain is ETGVTQSPTHLIKTRGQQVTLRCSSQSGHNTVSWYQQALGQGPQFIFQYYREEENGRGNFPPRFSGLQFPNYSSELNVNALELDDSALYLCASSLQGSTEAFFGQGTRLTVV.

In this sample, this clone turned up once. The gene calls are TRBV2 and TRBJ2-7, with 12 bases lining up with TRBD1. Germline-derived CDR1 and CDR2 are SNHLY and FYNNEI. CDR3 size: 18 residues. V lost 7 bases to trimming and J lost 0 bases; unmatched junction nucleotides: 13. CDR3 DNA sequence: TGTGCCAGCAAAGGGGACAGGGGGCTTTACTTCTACTCCTACGAGCAGTACTTC. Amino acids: CASKGDRGLYFYSYEQYF.

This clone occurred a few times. The CDR3 loop is CSVATGGLTEAFF. Written as DNA, the CDR3 is TGCAGCGTTGCGACAGGGGGCCTGACTGAAGCTTTCTTT. The chain combines TRBV29-1 with TRBJ1-1; the match to TRBD1 covers 10 bases. This CDR3 comprises 13 residues. CDR1 is SQVTM, CDR2 ANQGSEA, per germline. V lost 4 bases, J lost 5 bases, and 4 bases stayed unmatched.

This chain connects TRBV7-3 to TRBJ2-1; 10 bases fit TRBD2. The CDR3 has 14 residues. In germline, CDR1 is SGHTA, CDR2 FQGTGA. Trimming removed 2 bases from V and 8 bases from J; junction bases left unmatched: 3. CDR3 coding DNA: TGTGCCAGCAGCTTAGGGCTAGCGGGGGATGAGCAGTTCTTC. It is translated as CASSLGLAGDEQFF. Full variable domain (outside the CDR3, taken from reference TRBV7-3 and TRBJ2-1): GAGVSQTPSNKVTEKGKYVELRCDPISGHTALYWYRQSLGQGPEFLIYFQGTGAADDSGLPNDRFFAVRPEGSVSTLKIQRTERGDSAVYLCASSLGLAGDEQFFGPGTRLTVL.

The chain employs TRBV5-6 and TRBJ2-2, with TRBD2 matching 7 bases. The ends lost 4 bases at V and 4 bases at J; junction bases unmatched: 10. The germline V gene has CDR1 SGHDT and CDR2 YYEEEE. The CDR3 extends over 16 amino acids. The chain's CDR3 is CASSPGTNGITGELFF. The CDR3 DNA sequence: TGTGCCAGCAGCCCTGGGACTAATGGGATCACCGGGGAGCTGTTTTTT. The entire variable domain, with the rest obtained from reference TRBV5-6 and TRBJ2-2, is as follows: DAGVTQSPTHLIKTRGQQVTLRCSPKSGHDTVSWYQQALGQGPQFIFQYYEEEERQRGNFPDRFSGHQFPNYSSELNVNALLLGDSALYLCASSPGTNGITGELFFGEGSRLTVL.

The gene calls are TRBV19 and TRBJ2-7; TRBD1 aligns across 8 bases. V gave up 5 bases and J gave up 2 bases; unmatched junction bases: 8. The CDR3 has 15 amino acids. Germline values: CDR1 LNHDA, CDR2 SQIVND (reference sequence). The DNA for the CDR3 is TGTGCCAGTAGTGTATCGACAGGGGAACCCTACGAGCAGTACTTC. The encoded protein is CASSVSTGEPYEQYF.

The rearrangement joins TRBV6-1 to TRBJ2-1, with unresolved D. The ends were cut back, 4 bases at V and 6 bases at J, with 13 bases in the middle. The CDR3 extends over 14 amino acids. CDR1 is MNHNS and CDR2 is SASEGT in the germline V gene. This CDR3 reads CASSVIDRSNEQFF. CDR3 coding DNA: TGTGCCAGCAGTGTAATCGACCGGAGCAATGAGCAGTTCTTC.

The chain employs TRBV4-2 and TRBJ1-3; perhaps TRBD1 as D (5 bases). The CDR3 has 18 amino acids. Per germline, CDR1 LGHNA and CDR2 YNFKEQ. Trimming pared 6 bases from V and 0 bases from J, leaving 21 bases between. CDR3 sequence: CASRPRGGVTISGNTIYF. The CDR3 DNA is TGTGCCAGCAGACCAAGAGGAGGGGTTACAATCTCTGGAAACACCATATATTTT.

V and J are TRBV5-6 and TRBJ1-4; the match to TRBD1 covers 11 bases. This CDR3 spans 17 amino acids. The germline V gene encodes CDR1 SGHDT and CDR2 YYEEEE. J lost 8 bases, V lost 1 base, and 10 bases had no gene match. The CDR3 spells CASSLWGAGTGGEKLFF. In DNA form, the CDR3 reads TGTGCCAGCAGCTTGTGGGGGGCCGGGACAGGGGGAGAAAAACTGTTTTTT.

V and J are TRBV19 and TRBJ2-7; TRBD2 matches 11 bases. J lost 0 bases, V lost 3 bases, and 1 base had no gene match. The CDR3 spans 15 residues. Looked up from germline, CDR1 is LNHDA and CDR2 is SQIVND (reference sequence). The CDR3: CASSIGTSGSYEQYF. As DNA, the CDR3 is TGTGCCAGTAGTATTGGGACTAGCGGCTCCTACGAGCAGTACTTC.

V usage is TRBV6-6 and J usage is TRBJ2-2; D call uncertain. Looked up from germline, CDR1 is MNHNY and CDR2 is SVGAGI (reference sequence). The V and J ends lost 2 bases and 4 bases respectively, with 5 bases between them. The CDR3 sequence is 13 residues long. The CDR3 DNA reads TGTGCCAGCAGTTACGAAGCCACCGGGGAGCTGTTTTTT. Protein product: CASSYEATGELFF.

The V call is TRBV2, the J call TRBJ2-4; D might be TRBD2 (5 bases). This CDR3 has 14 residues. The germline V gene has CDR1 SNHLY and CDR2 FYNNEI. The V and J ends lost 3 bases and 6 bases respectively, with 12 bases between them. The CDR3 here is CASSDVGVANIQYF. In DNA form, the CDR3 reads TGTGCCAGCAGTGACGTCGGGGTAGCAAACATTCAGTACTTC.

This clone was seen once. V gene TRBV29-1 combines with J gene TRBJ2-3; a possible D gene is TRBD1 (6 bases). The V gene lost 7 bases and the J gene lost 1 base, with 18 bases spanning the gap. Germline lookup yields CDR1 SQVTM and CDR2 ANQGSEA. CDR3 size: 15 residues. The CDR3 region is CSAPRGAGGTDTQYF. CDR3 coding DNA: TGCAGCGCCCCGAGGGGTGCAGGGGGCACAGATACGCAGTATTTT.